This T cell receptor beta chain emerged from a study of CD8+CD57+ T cells in acquired aplastic anemia. Study as a whole: Sorted CD4+ and CD8+ cells yielded DNA averaging approximately 3 ug.

CDR1 LNHNV and CDR2 YYDKDF come from the germline V gene (reference sequence). The V gene end was trimmed by 1 base and the J gene end by 2 bases; junction bases not matched to a gene: 7. The CDR3 length is 17 residues. CDR3 and TCR beta VDJ profiling relied on genomic DNA as the template. TCRdb recomputed calls from the reads with MiXCR, one row per CDR3 protein. Here the sample spans 300,000 or so distinct CDR3 sequences, 45% to 65% being singletons. Patients who underwent sequencing had shown CD8+CD57+ cell expansion by flow cytometry. The V and J genes are TRBV15 and TRBJ2-7; 11 bases are shared with TRBD1. Sequencing was performed on sorted CD4+, CD8+, or CD8+CD57+ T cells (not recorded which) from PBMCs. The receptor's source is a human donor with aplastic anemia. CDR3 DNA sequence: TGTGCCACCAGCAGAGCCGGGACAGGGGGACTTACCTACGAGCAGTACTTC. Its protein is CATSRAGTGGLTYEQYF.